The clone carrying this T cell receptor beta chain occurred once. Profiled with immunoSEQ multiplex PCR; TCRdb holds only in-frame clones, not every one. The sample consists of roughly 2.5 million clones, roughly nine tenths of them appearing once. These data originate in a study of shared clonotypes between healthy human individuals. CDR3 length equals 14 residues. Looked up from germline, CDR1 is SGHRS and CDR2 is YFSETQ. V lost 0 bases to trimming and J lost 8 bases, with 9 bases between them. The receptor's source is a man aged 18-30 years in good health. The rearrangement links TRBV5-1 to TRBJ1-6, with D unclear. Sequencing was done on a sample of naive CD4+ T cells sorted from blood. The sample's subset: CD45RA+ positively selected. Here the CDR3 DNA reads TGCGCCAGCAGCTTGGCCGATTCTTATTCACCCCTCCACTTT. Translated: CASSLADSYSPLHF. The complete variable domain, with remaining parts taken from reference TRBV5-1 and TRBJ1-6, reads KAGVTQTPRYLIKTRGQQVTLSCSPISGHRSVSWYQQTPGQGLQFLFEYFSETQRNKGNFPGRFSGRQFSNSRSEMNVSTLELGDSALYLCASSLADSYSPLHFGNGTRLTVT.